This T cell receptor beta chain was profiled in a study of T cells in Graves' hyperthyroidism and ophthalmopathy (dated by TCRdb to about 2019). A note on the overall study: Peripheral blood samples were taken at initial diagnosis, before any treatment was given. In about 6 Graves' hyperthyroidism patients, the study also compared T-cell repertoires from thyroid tissue with T-cell repertoires from blood. The 95 to 100 discovery patients were randomly divided into training and test sets at a 7:3 ratio. According to the paper, TCR Vbeta CDR3 sequencing was carried out on around 140 peripheral blood samples, which came from over 40 ophthalmopathy, 80 or so hyperthyroidism and around 17 progressor patients. To identify distinguishing TCR V-J signatures, a discovery cohort of around 98 patients was used, comprising under 45 with Graves' ophthalmopathy and 55 to 65 with stable Graves' hyperthyroidism. Following sampling, methimazole starting at 30 mg daily was given to hyperthyroidism patients, and high-dose intravenous methylprednisolone was given to ophthalmopathy patients. Whether ophthalmopathy could be predicted prospectively was tested in an independent validation cohort made up of approximately 19 hyperthyroidism patients plus 17 patients who later progressed to ophthalmopathy.

Stable Graves' hyperthyroidism was defined as the absence of progression to ophthalmopathy over 18 months of follow-up. Hyperthyroidism patients were newly diagnosed, with disease duration under 2 months, and aged 18 to 65 years. Patients with uncontrolled infections, other autoimmune diseases, pregnancy or lactation were excluded. Diagnoses were established on the basis of clinical symptoms, serum thyroxine and TRAb, thyroid ultrasound, and orbital computed tomography. PBMCs were isolated from 10 ml of fresh peripheral blood by Ficoll-Paque density gradient centrifugation. Total RNA was extracted using Trizol reagent, and RNA quality was assessed on an Agilent 2100 Bioanalyzer. This clonotype was detected many times. The target of this receptor is not known. Nothing much larger sits one base from this clone, and base qualities are not available. The TCR beta CDR3 regions were amplified from RNA transcripts. The first round of RT-PCR for the TCR CDR3 was performed with the HTBI primer set and the Qiagen OneStep RT-PCR kit. A second multiplex PCR round built the libraries, followed by size selection and purification. Libraries were sequenced paired-end with 100 bp reads on an Illumina HiSeq2000. From the authors' description of their analysis: SOAPnuke was used to process the raw data, throwing out any read that contained adapters or uncalled bases, had a mean Phred below 15, or lacked an exact constant-primer or identifier match. COPE v1.2.5 was used to merge high-quality paired reads, and clonotypes were defined as unique nucleotide sequences. MiTCR v1.1 was used to align clonotypes to the IMGT TRBV, TRBD and TRBJ reference segments. The analysis included only V-J combinations with a frequency above 0.0001, which together covered 98% to 99.2% of the repertoires. A TCS score was defined as the ratio of F50 (clonal expansion) to E x V (chaos), with BLOSUM62-based TCRdist applied between CDR3 peptides within each V-J. Welch's t-statistics and random forest reduced around 550 V-J features to 13, which were used in a naive Bayes classifier (R e1071). TCRdb took the public reads, trimmed them with fastp at Q25, ran MiXCR for clone calling and kept in-frame beta chains. Entries are consolidated by CDR3 protein sequence, retaining the most common genes and DNA. TCRdb assigned the V and J calls; the authors' analysis was not used. The sample table holds around 200,000 distinct CDR3 sequences, of which around 16% were seen once. Around two fifths of the sample is taken by the ten largest.

General findings and caveats noted by the study authors: In validation, the model predicted progression to ophthalmopathy with over 60% sensitivity and 72% to 85% specificity, a median of 6.5 months before onset. Blood samples also contained most of the expanded thyroid clonotypes (frequency above 0.001), which suggests that blood repertoires may reflect thyroid immune responses. Ophthalmopathy was separated from stable hyperthyroidism by a 13 V-J signature model, with approximately 85% sensitivity and approximately 81% specificity obtained in cross-validation and 80%/75% obtained in testing. No statistical method was used to fix the sample size in advance, and group allocation was not hidden from the investigators.

The V end loses 5 bases and the J end loses 3 bases, and a stretch of 11 bases separates them. CDR1 and CDR2 are read off the germline V gene as MNHEY and SVGEGT. The CDR3 has 13 amino acids, counting the end cysteine and phenylalanine. The CDR3 DNA has 39 bases and is translated from base 1. The rearrangement combines TRBV6-2 or TRBV6-3 with TRBJ2-7; TRBD1 is a possible D gene, resting on 6 matching bases. This sequence was found in a man between 35 and 55 years old with Graves' hyperthyroidism. Sequencing was carried out using blood. For the CDR3, the sequence is CASSPGQLYEQYF. In nucleotides, the sequence is TGTGCCAGCAGTCCCGGACAGCTCTACGAGCAGTACTTC.